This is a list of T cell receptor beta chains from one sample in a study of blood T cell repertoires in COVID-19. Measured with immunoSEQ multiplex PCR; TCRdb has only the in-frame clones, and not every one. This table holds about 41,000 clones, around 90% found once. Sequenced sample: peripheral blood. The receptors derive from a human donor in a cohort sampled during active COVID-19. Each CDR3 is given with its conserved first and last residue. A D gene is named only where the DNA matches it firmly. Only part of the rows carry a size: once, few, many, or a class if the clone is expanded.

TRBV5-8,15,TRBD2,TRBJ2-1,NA,CASSRGLAGGSEQFF,TGTGCCAGCAGCCGAGGACTAGCGGGAGGGAGTGAGCAGTTCTTC
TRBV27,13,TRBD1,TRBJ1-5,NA,CASRRQGSQPQHF,TGTGCCAGCCGTCGACAGGGAAGTCAGCCCCAGCATTTT
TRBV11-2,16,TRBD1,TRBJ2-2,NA,CASSASGTGGTGELFF,TGTGCCAGCAGCGCCTCAGGGACAGGGGGCACCGGGGAGCTGTTTTTT
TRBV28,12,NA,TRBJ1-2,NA,CASSFGYYGYTF,TGTGCCAGCAGTTTCGGTTACTATGGCTACACCTTC
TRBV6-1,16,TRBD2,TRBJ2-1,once,CASSGGLADSYNEQFF,TGTGCCAGCAGTGGGGGACTAGCGGACTCCTACAATGAGCAGTTCTTC
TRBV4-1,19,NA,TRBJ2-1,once,CASSQDGGGYRGGDNEQFF,TGCGCCAGCAGCCAAGATGGTGGCGGCTACAGGGGGGGAGACAATGAGCAGTTCTTC
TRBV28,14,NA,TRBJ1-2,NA,CASSFWSEASESTF,TGTGCCAGCAGTTTTTGGTCAGAGGCCTCGGAGAGCACCTTC
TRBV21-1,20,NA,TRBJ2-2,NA,CASSKDTSGSANRNTGELFF,TGTGCCAGCAGCAAAGACACTAGCGGGAGTGCTAACAGGAACACCGGGGAGCTGTTTTTT
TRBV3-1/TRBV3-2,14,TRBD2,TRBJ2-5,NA,CASSHQRGGETQYF,TGTGCCAGCAGCCACCAGCGGGGGGGGGAGACCCAGTACTTC
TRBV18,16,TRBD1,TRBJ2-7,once,CASSPGDGQGPYEQYF,TGTGCCAGCTCACCGGGAGACGGACAGGGGCCCTACGAGCAGTACTTC
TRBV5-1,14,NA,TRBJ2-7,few,CASSNGRTSYEQYF,TGCGCCAGCAGTAATGGTAGAACCTCCTACGAGCAGTACTTC
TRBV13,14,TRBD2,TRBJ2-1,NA,CASSFSGNVNEQFF,TGTGCCAGCAGCTTTAGCGGGAACGTTAATGAGCAGTTCTTC
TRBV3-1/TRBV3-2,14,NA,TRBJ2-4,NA,CASSPPDLGYIQYF,TGTGCCAGCAGCCCTCCTGATCTAGGTTACATTCAGTACTTC
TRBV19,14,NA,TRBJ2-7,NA,CASNYGTRPYEQYF,TGTGCCAGTAATTATGGGACAAGACCCTACGAGCAGTACTTC
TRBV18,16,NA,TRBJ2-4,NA,CASSPPSGLAKNIQYF,TGTGCCAGCTCACCACCGTCAGGTTTGGCCAAAAACATTCAGTACTTC
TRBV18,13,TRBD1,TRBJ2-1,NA,CASSPGTALEQFF,TGTGCCAGCTCACCAGGGACAGCGCTTGAGCAGTTCTTC
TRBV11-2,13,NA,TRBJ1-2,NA,CASSHIQGYGYTF,TGTGCCAGCAGCCATATACAGGGTTATGGCTACACCTTC
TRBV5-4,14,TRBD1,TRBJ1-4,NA,CASSAGTGGEKLFF,TGTGCCAGCAGCGCCGGGACAGGGGGTGAAAAACTGTTTTTT
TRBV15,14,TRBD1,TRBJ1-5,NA,CATSRGDRFQPQHF,TGTGCCACCAGCAGAGGGGACAGATTCCAGCCCCAGCATTTT
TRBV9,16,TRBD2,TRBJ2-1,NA,CASSVVGGRAADEQFF,TGTGCCAGCAGCGTAGTTGGCGGGAGGGCCGCTGATGAGCAGTTCTTC
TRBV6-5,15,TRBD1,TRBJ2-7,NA,CASYSGGTGVYEQYF,TGTGCCAGCTACTCCGGGGGGACAGGGGTTTACGAGCAGTACTTC
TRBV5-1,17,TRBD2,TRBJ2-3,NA,CASSGSGTSVSTDTQYF,TGCGCCAGCAGCGGCTCCGGGACTAGCGTTAGCACAGATACGCAGTATTTT
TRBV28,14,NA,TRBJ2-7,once,CASTPGGTTYEQYF,TGTGCCAGCACCCCCGGCGGGACCACCTACGAGCAGTACTTC
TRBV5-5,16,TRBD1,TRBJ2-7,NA,CASSPSPWTGLHEQYF,TGTGCCAGCAGCCCCAGTCCATGGACAGGGCTCCACGAGCAGTACTTC
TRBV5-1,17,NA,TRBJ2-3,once,CASSLDDRPYHTDTQYF,TGCGCCAGCAGCTTAGACGACAGGCCGTACCACACAGATACGCAGTATTTT
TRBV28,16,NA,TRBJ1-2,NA,CASSLNARLANYGYTF,TGTGCCAGCAGTTTAAATGCCAGGCTTGCTAACTATGGCTACACCTTC
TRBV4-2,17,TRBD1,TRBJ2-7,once,CASSQVSTGGFTYEQYF,TGTGCCAGCAGCCAAGTCTCGACAGGGGGCTTTACCTACGAGCAGTACTTC
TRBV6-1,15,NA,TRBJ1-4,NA,CASSEGQAGSEKLFF,TGTGCCAGCAGTGAAGGACAAGCGGGTAGCGAAAAACTGTTTTTT
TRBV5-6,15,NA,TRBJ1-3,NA,CASSLAPGSGNTIYF,TGTGCCAGCAGCTTGGCCCCGGGGTCTGGAAACACCATATATTTT
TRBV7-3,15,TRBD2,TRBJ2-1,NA,CASSLTSGHYNEQFF,TGTGCCAGCAGCCTGACTAGCGGGCACTACAATGAGCAGTTCTTC
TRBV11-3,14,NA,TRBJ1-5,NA,CASSLGAAGQPQHF,TGTGCCAGCAGCTTAGGGGCCGCAGGTCAGCCCCAGCATTTT
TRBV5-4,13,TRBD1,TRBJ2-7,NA,CASSLGQGDEQYF,TGTGCCAGCAGCTTGGGGCAGGGGGACGAGCAGTACTTC
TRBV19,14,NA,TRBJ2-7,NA,CASSINVPAYEQYF,TGTGCCAGTAGTATAAATGTTCCTGCCTACGAGCAGTACTTC
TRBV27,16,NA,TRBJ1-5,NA,CASSSDGQRGNQPQHF,TGTGCCAGCAGTTCTGACGGACAGAGGGGCAATCAGCCCCAGCATTTT
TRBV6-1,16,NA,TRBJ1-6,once,CASSEGFGAGLSPLHF,TGTGCCAGCAGTGAAGGTTTTGGGGCAGGACTATCACCCCTCCACTTT
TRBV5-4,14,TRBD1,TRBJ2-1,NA,CASSSRTGHNEQFF,TGTGCCAGCAGCTCCCGGACAGGGCACAATGAGCAGTTCTTC
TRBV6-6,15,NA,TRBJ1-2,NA,CASSYRGTGGFGYTF,TGTGCCAGCAGTTACAGGGGGACGGGGGGATTTGGCTACACCTTC
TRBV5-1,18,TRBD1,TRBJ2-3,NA,CASSSDTSGQGGRSTQYF,TGCGCCAGCAGCTCGGATACAAGCGGACAGGGAGGTCGTAGCACGCAGTATTTT
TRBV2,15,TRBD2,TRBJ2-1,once,CASSEGTRTYNEQFF,TGTGCCAGCAGTGAAGGGACTAGGACATACAATGAGCAGTTCTTC
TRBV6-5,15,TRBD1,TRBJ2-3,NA,CASSYGTGGADTQYF,TGTGCCAGCAGTTACGGGACAGGGGGCGCAGATACGCAGTATTTT
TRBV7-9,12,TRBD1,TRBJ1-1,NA,CASSLGTGEAFF,TGTGCCAGCAGCTTAGGGACAGGGGAAGCTTTCTTT
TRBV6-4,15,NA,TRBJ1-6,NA,CASSEVGQGGSPLHF,TGTGCCAGCAGTGAAGTGGGCCAGGGTGGATCACCCCTCCACTTT
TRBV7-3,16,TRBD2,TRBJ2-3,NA,CASSQGVAGATDTQYF,TGTGCCAGCAGCCAAGGGGTAGCGGGAGCCACAGATACGCAGTATTTT
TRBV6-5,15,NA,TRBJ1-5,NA,CASRRARQSNQPQHF,TGTGCCAGCCGACGAGCAAGACAAAGCAATCAGCCCCAGCATTTT
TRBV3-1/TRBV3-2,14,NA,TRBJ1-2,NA,CASSPIAELYGYTF,TGTGCCAGCAGCCCGATAGCGGAGTTATATGGCTACACCTTC
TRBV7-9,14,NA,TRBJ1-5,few,CASSSVELGQPQHF,TGTGCCAGCAGCTCCGTAGAGCTAGGACAGCCCCAGCATTTT
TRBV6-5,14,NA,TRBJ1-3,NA,CASSYDRTRGTIYF,TGTGCCAGCAGTTATGATAGAACCAGGGGCACCATATATTTT
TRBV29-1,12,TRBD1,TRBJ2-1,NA,CRARTGVNEQFF,TGCAGGGCCCGGACAGGGGTCAATGAGCAGTTCTTC
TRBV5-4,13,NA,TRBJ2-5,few,CASSSTTEETQYF,TGTGCCAGCAGCTCGACGACTGAAGAGACCCAGTACTTC
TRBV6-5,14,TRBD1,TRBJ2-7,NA,CASSSRDRGYEQYF,TGTGCCAGCAGTAGCCGGGACAGGGGTTACGAGCAGTACTTC
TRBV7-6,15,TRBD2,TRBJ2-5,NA,CASSLGLASQETQYF,TGTGCCAGCAGCTTGGGACTAGCCTCCCAAGAGACCCAGTACTTC
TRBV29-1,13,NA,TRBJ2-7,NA,CSVEDFNGLEQYF,TGCAGCGTTGAAGATTTCAACGGACTAGAGCAGTACTTC
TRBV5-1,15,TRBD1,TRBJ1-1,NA,CASSYQGAGTAEAFF,TGCGCCAGCAGCTACCAGGGGGCAGGGACCGCTGAAGCTTTCTTT
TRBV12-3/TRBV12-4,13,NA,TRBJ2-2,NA,CASSLARTGELFF,TGTGCCAGCAGTTTAGCGAGAACCGGGGAGCTGTTTTTT
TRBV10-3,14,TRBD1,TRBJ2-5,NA,CAISRGQGQETQYF,TGTGCCATCAGTAGAGGACAGGGCCAAGAGACCCAGTACTTC
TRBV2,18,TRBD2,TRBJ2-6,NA,CARRAPGGFRSGANVLTF,TGCGCCCGCCGTGCGCCGGGGGGGTTTCGGTCTGGGGCCAACGTCCTGACTTTC
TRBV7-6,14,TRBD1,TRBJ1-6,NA,CASSPGTGYSPLHF,TGTGCCAGCAGCCCCGGGACAGGGTATTCACCCCTCCACTTT
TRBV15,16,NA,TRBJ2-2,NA,CATSRRPAGNTGELFF,TGTGCCACCAGTCGGCGGCCCGCCGGGAACACCGGGGAGCTGTTTTTT
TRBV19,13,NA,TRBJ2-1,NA,CASSHDYGNEQFF,TGTGCCAGTAGTCATGACTACGGCAATGAGCAGTTCTTC